Below, one T cell receptor (beta chain) is given with its context. No antigen is known for it. This record belongs to a study of Ad26.COV2.S vaccination and SARS-CoV-2 variants. Study-level background: Within the COV1001 Ad26.COV2.S trial arm, the donor was enrolled.

The repertoire was sequenced with immunoSEQ multiplex PCR; TCRdb's copy has only in-frame clones and lacks some. The sample yields about 350,000 clones, about nine tenths seen once. Regarding the study as a whole: Using TCR breadth and depth analyses may have led to underestimated total T cell responses.

Treatment defined: roughly 20 received Ad26.COV2.S at low or high dose, single or two shots; 5 received placebo; per-sample allocation not given. Sampling was done on day 63 after the first vaccine or placebo injection. In Boston, an adult donor aged 18-55 years took part. V lost 5 bases and J lost 3; bases outside the gene matches: 5. The CDR3 length is 14 residues. CDR1 is LNHNV and CDR2 is YYDKDF in the germline V gene (reference sequence). V is TRBV15 and J is TRBJ1-1, with TRBD1 identical over 8 bases. The sample in question was peripheral blood, obtained in a trial of Ad26.COV2.S vaccine versus placebo. The sequence was obtained from a person aged 18-65 years who received the Ad26.COV2.S COVID-19 vaccine or a placebo. The CDR3 reads CATSGQGWDTEAFF. DNA for the CDR3: TGTGCCACCAGCGGACAGGGTTGGGACACTGAAGCTTTCTTT.